Listed below are T cell receptor beta chains from one sample, sequenced in a study of blood T cells in healthy people across ages. Using its own MiXCR run on the 5' RACE reads, TCRdb lists one record per CDR3 protein. The sample comprises roughly 900,000 distinct CDR3 sequences, 25% to 30% of which are singletons, and roughly 17% rests with the top ten. Sequencing was performed on blood. The receptor source for this set is a woman older than 75 in good health. Each CDR3 is given with its conserved first and last residue. The D gene is left open where the match is weak.

len	d_gene	v_gene	j_gene	CDR3aa
15	TRBD1	TRBV7-2	TRBJ1-2	CASSLGPGGEDGYTF
15	-	TRBV20-1	TRBJ2-2	CSARKAYPNTGELFF
12	-	TRBV29-1	TRBJ2-7	CSVGEAGYEQYF
18	TRBD1	TRBV7-2	TRBJ2-6	CASSARQGYYSGANVLTF
13	-	TRBV20-1	TRBJ2-3	CSARVARTDTQYF
13	TRBD1	TRBV3-1	TRBJ1-1	CASSLQGGAEAFF
16	-	TRBV5-1	TRBJ2-5	CASSLEGRQGGETQYF
14	TRBD2	TRBV4-3	TRBJ2-1	CASSVLAGYNEQFF
10	-	TRBV20-1	TRBJ2-5	CSGSRETQYF
15	-	TRBV5-1	TRBJ1-6	CASSVQGSLGESLHF
10	-	TRBV10-3	TRBJ2-4	CAISGDCRYF
15	-	TRBV12-3/TRBV12-4	TRBJ1-2	CASSLRQQALSGYTF
14	-	TRBV7-9	TRBJ2-5	CASSSHLRQETQYF
14	-	TRBV6-5	TRBJ1-2	CASSYRAGPYGYTF
17	TRBD2	TRBV10-3	TRBJ2-3	CAISVRKGLPGTDTQYF
12	-	TRBV12-3/TRBV12-4	TRBJ2-5	CASSRSKETQYF
16	-	TRBV5-1	TRBJ2-2	CASSLASIGGTGELFF
16	-	TRBV6-2/TRBV6-3	TRBJ2-5	CASSSPTGIRQETQYF
15	TRBD1	TRBV2	TRBJ2-1	CASSEYRGRTNEQFF
14	-	TRBV2	TRBJ1-2	CASSYVEGTGGYTF
13	-	TRBV20-1	TRBJ1-6	CSAKAGASSPLHF
15	TRBD1	TRBV7-2	TRBJ1-1	CASSAWTGKSPEAFF